This T cell receptor (beta chain) was obtained from a study of graft-versus-host responses after intestinal transplantation. In the study overall: Recipients received multivisceral, liver-intestinal, or isolated intestinal transplants. Anti-thymocyte globulin served as induction for all recipients, who then took tacrolimus and steroids for three to four years. Study-wide results and limits: Among recipient marrow samples, GvH clones were found; some appeared first in ileum or blood. Individuals carrying graft-donor T cell macrochimerism showed high graft-versus-host to host-versus-graft clonal ratios in allografts.

A word on this clone: Its antigen is not known.

This table comes from immunoSEQ multiplex PCR, and its TCRdb copy is limited to in-frame clones, with some not included. The repertoire includes more than 85,000 clones, about 92% of them detected once, and roughly 2% sits in the top ten. Looked up from germline, CDR1 is MNHEY and CDR2 is SVGAGI. V shed 2 bases, J shed 0 bases, and the junction held 1 base outside the gene matches. The CDR3 is 15 residues long. The sequenced sample was unstimulated CD8+ T cells sorted from spleen or lymph node cells, obtained before intestinal transplant. The receptor comes from a human donor who received an intestinal transplant. The chain carries TRBV6-5 and TRBJ2-1; TRBD1 matches 7 bases. The CDR3 loop is CASSYAGGSYNEQFF. Here the CDR3 DNA reads TGTGCCAGCAGTTACGCAGGGGGCTCCTACAATGAGCAGTTCTTC.